This entry features one T cell receptor (beta chain) sequence. Per the original methods: Reference gene primer amplification yielded estimated nucleated cell counts. Sequencing was performed with immunoSEQ multiplex PCR; in TCRdb, only in-frame clones are kept and a portion is missing. V, J and clone size were drawn from that table, and D and trimming were deduced from the DNA. Of about 120,000 clones listed, roughly 85% were seen once; the top ten hold under 3%. This sample is part of a study of blood T cell repertoires in COVID-19. Turning to the study itself: Sites across the United States, Italy and Spain contributed samples from acute and convalescent COVID-19. Sources were T cells, B-cell-depleted T cells, or PBMCs; the material itself was cDNA or gDNA.

V trimming: 5 bases; J trimming: 6 bases; junction bases outside the gene matches: 12. The germline V gene encodes CDR1 MNHEY and CDR2 SVGEGT. The CDR3 sequence is 15 residues long. The sample taken for sequencing was peripheral blood. The chain has TRBV6-2 or TRBV6-3 and TRBJ2-5; TRBD2 matches 7 bases. The sequence derives from a man under 40 with acute or convalescent COVID-19. CDR3: CASSTRTREGKTQYF. CDR3 in DNA: TGTGCCAGCAGTACACGGACTAGAGAGGGGAAGACCCAGTACTTC.